This passage covers 10 T cell receptor beta chains from one sample sequenced in a study of blood T cell repertoires in COVID-19. TCRdb keeps only in-frame clones here, not all; method: immunoSEQ multiplex PCR. Of roughly 180,000 clones detected, 79% appear once; the ten largest clones hold around 8.1%. Sequencing input: peripheral blood. The receptors come from a woman aged 55 to 70 with COVID-19, enrolled during active disease.

This chain connects TRBV9 to TRBJ2-2, with no clear D. V shed 0 bases and J shed 3 bases, with 12 bases lying between them. The length of the CDR3 is 16 residues. CDR1 is SGDLS and CDR2 is YYNGEE in the germline V gene. CDR3 region: CASSVVPGLDTGELFF. The CDR3 bases are TGTGCCAGCAGCGTAGTTCCAGGATTAGACACCGGGGAGCTGTTTTTT.

The chain couples TRBV28 to TRBJ2-6; the D gene is possibly TRBD2 (6 bases). The CDR3 loop spans 18 amino acids. Germline loops: CDR1 MDHEN, CDR2 SYDVKM. Trimming pared 5 bases from V and 0 bases from J, leaving 17 bases between. CDR3 amino acids: CASSAWGLGSSGANVLTF. The CDR3 coding sequence is TGTGCCAGCAGTGCCTGGGGACTGGGGAGCTCTGGGGCCAACGTCCTGACTTTC.

This clone was observed a single time. The chain recombines TRBV6-5 with TRBJ2-2, with a weak D call TRBD2 (5 bases). The CDR3 is 14 residues long. The V and J ends lost 7 bases and 6 bases respectively, with 15 bases between them. Germline CDR1 is MNHEY and CDR2 is SVGAGI. CDR3 amino acids: CASTSPRDPGELFF. The DNA for the CDR3 is TGTGCCAGCACCTCCCCCCGGGATCCCGGGGAGCTGTTTTTT.

The chain links TRBV28 to TRBJ2-1; 9 nucleotides match TRBD2. From germline, CDR1 is MDHEN and CDR2 SYDVKM. With 7 bases clipped from V and 7 bases from J, the junction kept 17 bases outside the gene matches. The CDR3 has 17 residues. CDR3 amino acids: CASIGGLASSWGNEQFF. The DNA for the CDR3 is TGTGCCAGCATTGGGGGACTAGCTTCGTCTTGGGGGAATGAGCAGTTCTTC.

The chain couples TRBV7-3 to TRBJ2-2; 7 bases match TRBD2. There are 16 residues in the CDR3. After removal of 1 base from V and 5 bases from J, the junction contained 7 bases not matched to a gene. Per germline, CDR1 SGHTA and CDR2 FQGTGA. The CDR3 DNA reads as TGTGCCAGCAGCTTAAGAGGCGGGAGATTAACCGGGGAGCTGTTTTTT. Its translation: CASSLRGGRLTGELFF. Looking up the rest from reference TRBV7-3 and TRBJ2-2 gives the full variable domain: GAGVSQTPSNKVTEKGKYVELRCDPISGHTALYWYRQSLGQGPEFLIYFQGTGAADDSGLPNDRFFAVRPEGSVSTLKIQRTERGDSAVYLCASSLRGGRLTGELFFGEGSRLTVL.

This clone was counted once. The chain carries TRBV5-4 and TRBJ2-1; TRBD2 matches 7 bases. The CDR3 runs to 14 residues. Germline trimming cut 3 bases from V and 7 bases from J; bases unmatched to any gene: 7. The germline CDR1 and CDR2 sequences are SGHNT and YYREEE (reference sequence). The CDR3 reads CASSSSQRGNEQFF. CDR3 nucleotides: TGTGCCAGCAGCTCATCCCAGCGGGGTAATGAGCAGTTCTTC. The full variable domain, rest sourced from reference TRBV5-4 and TRBJ2-1, is ETGVTQSPTHLIKTRGQQVTLRCSSQSGHNTVSWYQQALGQGPQFIFQYYREEENGRGNFPPRFSGLQFPNYSSELNVNALELDDSALYLCASSSSQRGNEQFFGPGTRLTVL.

This clone has a single count. The chain links TRBV7-2 to TRBJ2-7; 12 nucleotides line up with TRBD2. Germline V gene lookup returns CDR1 SGHTA and CDR2 FQGNSA. The CDR3 extends over 14 amino acids. V lost 5 bases and J lost 3; bases outside the gene matches: 2. This chain's CDR3 is CASSRTSGDYEQYF. The CDR3 nucleotides read TGTGCCAGCAGCCGGACTAGCGGGGACTACGAGCAGTACTTC.

The chain combines TRBV7-3 with TRBJ1-1, with 11 bases aligning to TRBD1. This CDR3 has 15 amino acids. Trimming removed 4 bases from V and 3 bases from J; junction bases left unmatched: 4. The germline V gene encodes CDR1 SGHTA and CDR2 FQGTGA. Here the CDR3 reads CASSSGTGGHTEAFF. CDR3 bases: TGTGCCAGCAGCTCAGGGACAGGGGGTCACACTGAAGCTTTCTTT.

The chain joins TRBV7-9 to TRBJ1-2; perhaps TRBD1 as D (5 bases). The CDR3 has 14 amino acids. Germline CDR1 reads SEHNR; CDR2 reads FQNEAQ (reference sequence). V lost 1 base and J 4 bases, leaving 10 bases between the germline ends. This chain's CDR3 is CASSLGQSSYGYTF. The CDR3 region has the DNA TGTGCCAGCAGCTTAGGACAGAGCTCCTATGGCTACACCTTC.

DNA of the CDR3: TGTGCCAGTCCAGGGTGGGAGACCCAGTACTTC. Its translation is CASPGWETQYF. The V gene is TRBV7-9, the J gene TRBJ2-5; D might be TRBD1 (5 bases). Trimming cost V 9 bases and J 5 bases, with 10 bases left between them. The CDR3 is made up of 11 amino acids. Germline-derived CDR1 and CDR2 are SEHNR and FQNEAQ (reference sequence).